This T cell receptor beta chain emerged from a study of T-cell memory formation after mild COVID-19. Study-wide context: Largely, TCR clusters stayed within a single donor. Whole-study findings and limits: Among CD4+ contracting clones, most were CM and EM, and CD8+ ones EMRA.

5'RACE with constant-segment primers built TCRalpha and TCRbeta cDNA libraries with UMIs. Each CDR3 protein gets one entry after TCRdb re-called the 5' RACE reads with MiXCR. The sample lists 450,000 or so distinct CDR3 sequences; around 27% were seen once. Notes on this clonotype: Antigen specificity is unknown.

V shed 0 bases and J shed 10 bases, with 9 bases lying between them. The CDR3 is 12 residues long. CDR1 is MNHNS and CDR2 is SASEGT in the germline V gene. This sequence originates from an adult woman who had mild COVID-19 (a few samples of this study predate the infection). Cell type and time point are not known. The genes are TRBV6-1 and TRBJ1-1; D is undetermined. Sequencing was done on a sample of PBMCs or a T cell subset sorted from them (not recorded which). CDR3 sequence reads: CASSEAVPGAFF. In nucleotides, the CDR3 is TGTGCCAGCAGTGAAGCGGTTCCTGGAGCTTTCTTT.